Listed here are 32 T cell receptor beta chains from one sample, sequenced in a study of monozygotic twins with inflammatory bowel disease. TCRdb re-called the 5' RACE reads and shows each CDR3 protein once, DNA omitted. The sample's table shows 400,000 or so distinct CDR3 sequences. The sample taken for sequencing was blood. The receptors were sampled from a human donor with ulcerative colitis or Crohn's disease, or a healthy co-twin of an affected twin (not recorded which).

The chain uses TRBV14 and TRBJ1-6. Germline V gives CDR1 SGHDN, CDR2 FVKESK. The CDR3 covers 12 residues. CDR3 region: CASRTHGSPLHF.

The chain employs TRBV20-1 and TRBJ2-1; TCRdb names TRBD2, which stays unverified in the absence of DNA. The CDR3 length is 15 residues. Germline CDR1 is DFQATT and CDR2 is SNEGSKA (reference sequence). The CDR3 spells CSAYYSGRAVGEQFF.

The V gene is TRBV2, the J gene TRBJ2-6. This CDR3 comprises 15 residues. Per germline, CDR1 SNHLY and CDR2 FYNNEI. The CDR3 region is CASRSIRAGANVLTF.

The chain employs TRBV7-2 and TRBJ1-1; TCRdb picks TRBD1, but there is no DNA to check that call. Germline CDR1 and CDR2: SGHTA and FQGNSA. This CDR3 comprises 16 residues. This CDR3 is CASSLGIGIMDTEAFF.

The V and J genes are TRBV20-1 and TRBJ1-5. The germline V gene has CDR1 DFQATT and CDR2 SNEGSKA (reference sequence). The CDR3 loop spans 12 amino acids. The CDR3 sequence: CSALGANQPQHF.

The chain carries TRBV7-9 and TRBJ2-7. The CDR3 runs to 13 residues. The germline V gene encodes CDR1 SEHNR and CDR2 FQNEAQ (reference sequence). The CDR3 loop reads CASSLAGSPEQYF.

The J gene is TRBJ1-5, the V gene TRBV10-3. CDR1 is ENHRY and CDR2 is SYGVKD in the germline V gene. This CDR3 has 13 residues. CDR3 residues: CAATGGSNQPQHF.

This chain connects TRBV7-2 to TRBJ2-7; there is no DNA to check the TCRdb D call of TRBD2. CDR3 length: 16 residues. The germline CDR1 and CDR2 sequences are SGHTA and FQGNSA. The CDR3 sequence is CASSSGLAGAVYEQYF. Looking up the rest from reference TRBV7-2 and TRBJ2-7 gives the full variable domain: GAGVSQSPSNKVTEKGKDVELRCDPISGHTALYWYRQSLGQGLEFLIYFQGNSAPDKSGLPSDRFSAERTGGSVSTLTIQRTQQEDSAVYLCASSSGLAGAVYEQYFGPGTRLTVT.

The chain uses TRBV2 and TRBJ2-5; TCRdb reports TRBD1, a call that lacks DNA to check it against. This CDR3 is 14 amino acids long. In germline, CDR1 is SNHLY, CDR2 FYNNEI. CDR3 sequence: CASSATSPQETQYF.

This sequence joins TRBV11-1 and TRBJ1-1; TCRdb proposes TRBD1, but this gene call is untestable without DNA. In germline, CDR1 is SGHAT, CDR2 FQDESV (reference sequence). The CDR3 spans 14 residues. The CDR3 here is CASSLRDRVTEAFF.

J is TRBJ1-1 and V is TRBV5-1; the D call from TCRdb, TRBD1, cannot be confirmed without DNA. This CDR3 contains 15 residues. The germline gives CDR1 SGHRS, CDR2 YFSETQ. This chain's CDR3 is CASSLGGGPNTEAFF.

This rearrangement joins TRBV5-1 to TRBJ2-5. Germline CDR1 and CDR2: SGHRS and YFSETQ. The CDR3 contains 14 residues. The CDR3 here is CASSFTAGQETQYF.

This chain connects TRBV3-1 to TRBJ2-3; TCRdb reports TRBD1, a call that lacks DNA to check it against. Germline CDR1 LGHDT, CDR2 YNNKEL (reference sequence). CDR3 length equals 14 residues. The CDR3 loop is CASSQGQGTDTQYF.

The gene calls are TRBV5-1 and TRBJ2-7; TCRdb's D call, TRBD1, is unchecked because there is no DNA. Germline assignment: CDR1 SGHRS and CDR2 YFSETQ. The CDR3 totals 16 residues. The CDR3: CASSLPGTGSSYEQYF.

The V gene is TRBV6-2 or TRBV6-3, the J gene TRBJ2-7; as DNA is missing, the TRBD2 call by TCRdb cannot be tested. This CDR3 spans 14 amino acids. CDR1 and CDR2 (germline): MNHEY, SVGEGT. This chain's CDR3 is CASRLAGVTHEQYF.

This chain connects TRBV12-5 to TRBJ1-5; as DNA is missing, the TRBD1 call by TCRdb cannot be tested. This CDR3 is 17 amino acids long. Germline values: CDR1 LGHNT, CDR2 FRNRAP. CDR3: CASGLVHPGDSNQPQHF.

J is TRBJ1-1 and V is TRBV2. CDR1 SNHLY and CDR2 FYNNEI come from the germline V gene. This CDR3 has 14 amino acids. CDR3 region: CASSGQLGYTEAFF.

This chain uses TRBV20-1 with TRBJ1-2; with no DNA, the TCRdb D assignment of TRBD1 cannot be verified. This CDR3 has 14 residues. Germline V gene data show CDR1 as DFQATT and CDR2 as SNEGSKA (reference sequence). CDR3 residues: CSARVDSSSEGYTF.

This sequence joins TRBV9 and TRBJ1-6; with no DNA, the TCRdb D assignment of TRBD1 cannot be verified. The CDR3 contains 15 residues. The germline V gene encodes CDR1 SGDLS and CDR2 YYNGEE. CDR3 region: CASSSETGHNSPLHF.

This rearrangement joins TRBV6-2 or TRBV6-3 to TRBJ2-7. The V gene's germline CDR1 is MNHEY and CDR2 SVGEGT. The CDR3 length is 14 residues. CDR3 in amino acids: CASRFNQGPYEQYF.

The CDR3 here is CSVEGHQNTEAFF. This sequence joins TRBV29-1 and TRBJ1-1; with no DNA, the TCRdb D assignment of TRBD1 cannot be verified. The length of the CDR3 is 13 residues. CDR1 SQVTM and CDR2 ANQGSEA come from the germline V gene.

The gene calls are TRBV5-8 and TRBJ2-5; TCRdb designates TRBD1, a call that cannot be tested without DNA. The germline gives CDR1 SGHTS, CDR2 YDEGEE. The CDR3 is 16 amino acids. The CDR3 here is CASSLLTGVMGETQYF.

The chain combines TRBV12-3 or TRBV12-4 with TRBJ1-1. This CDR3 region has 12 residues. The CDR3 loop is CASSPIGVTAFF.

The rearrangement links TRBV29-1 to TRBJ1-2. From germline, CDR1 is SQVTM and CDR2 ANQGSEA. This CDR3 is 14 amino acids long. The CDR3 sequence: CSVEGGKFLYGYTF.

The chain employs TRBV20-1 and TRBJ2-7. Germline CDR1 reads DFQATT; CDR2 reads SNEGSKA (reference sequence). This CDR3 spans 15 amino acids. The CDR3 spells CSARKSSGGFYEQYF.

The chain links TRBV5-1 to TRBJ2-7; lacking DNA, the TRBD1 call made by TCRdb goes unchecked. The germline CDR1 and CDR2 sequences are SGHRS and YFSETQ. This CDR3 region has 15 residues. The chain's CDR3 is CASSPGQGTPYEQYF.

V gene TRBV29-1 combines with J gene TRBJ2-7; TCRdb gives TRBD1 as the D gene, but with no DNA this cannot be confirmed. The CDR3 is 14 residues long. Germline V gene lookup returns CDR1 SQVTM and CDR2 ANQGSEA. This CDR3 reads CSVISGDRAYEQYF.

The chain combines TRBV6-1 with TRBJ1-4. Germline assignment: CDR1 MNHNS and CDR2 SASEGT. The CDR3 sequence is 14 residues long. This chain's CDR3 is CASSPTPTNEKLFF.

This chain uses TRBV21-1 with TRBJ2-1. TRBV21-1 constitutes a pseudogene. The CDR3 covers 13 residues. Here the CDR3 reads CASSKQNHNEQFF.

The J gene is TRBJ2-1, the V gene TRBV20-1; the TCRdb call, TRBD1, lacks DNA for checking. This CDR3 has 14 residues. Germline CDR1 DFQATT, CDR2 SNEGSKA (reference sequence). The CDR3 loop is CSARGRGRYNEQFF.

This chain links TRBV7-2 with TRBJ2-2; lacking DNA, the TRBD2 call made by TCRdb goes unchecked. CDR1 SGHTA and CDR2 FQGNSA come from the germline V gene. CDR3 size: 15 residues. Here the CDR3 reads CASCSGGLGTGELFF.

The V and J genes are TRBV5-1 and TRBJ1-5. The CDR3 runs 14 residues. Looked up from germline, CDR1 is SGHRS and CDR2 is YFSETQ. The CDR3 reads CASSLRVGDQPQHF.